This T cell receptor (beta chain) was sequenced for a study of T cells in Graves' hyperthyroidism and ophthalmopathy. RNA transcripts gave rise to amplified TCR beta CDR3 regions. The study used the HTBI primer set for a first-round RT-PCR of the TCR CDR3. TCRdb re-analysed the multiplex PCR reads in MiXCR, keeping a single row per CDR3 protein. The sample contains about 600,000 distinct CDR3 sequences, about a sixth of which appear only once. This clonotype appeared many times. Its target is unknown. Trimming pared 5 bases from V and 0 bases from J, leaving 17 bases between. The CDR3 covers 16 residues. Per germline, CDR1 DFQATT and CDR2 SNEGSKA (reference sequence). Among ophthalmopathy patients, the Clinical Activity Score reached at least 3, the NOSPECS grade reached at least 4, and duration remained under 3 months. Researchers barred patients who had uncontrolled infection, other autoimmune disease, pregnancy or lactation.

General study points: Most expanded thyroid clonotypes above 0.001 recurred in blood.

This receptor was obtained from a woman between 35 and 50 years old with Graves' ophthalmopathy. What was sequenced was blood. The chain carries TRBV20-1 and TRBJ2-1; possible D gene TRBD2, 5 bases. Here the CDR3 DNA reads TGCAGTGCTCTTACCCTAAGCGGACTCTCCTACAATGAGCAGTTCTTC. It translates to CSALTLSGLSYNEQFF.